This TCR beta chain is drawn from a study of T-cell memory formation after mild COVID-19. The wider study: Largely donor-specific sequence clusters came from two donors. Whole-study findings and limits: Confirmation was lacking for SARS-CoV-2 specificity of second-wave clones that peaked on day 37.

This clonotype appeared a few times. Antigen specificity is unknown. TCRdb independently ran MiXCR on the 5' RACE reads; one entry per CDR3 protein. This sample has about 250,000 distinct CDR3 sequences, with over 15% found just once. Per germline, CDR1 SGHNT and CDR2 YYREEE (reference sequence). The V gene end was trimmed by 0 bases and the J gene end by 5 bases; junction bases not matched to a gene: 7. This CDR3 contains 16 residues. The chain links TRBV5-4 to TRBJ2-2; TRBD2 agrees at 7 bases. Source material: PBMCs or a T cell subset sorted from them (not recorded which). This TCR came from a man between 18 and 29 years old who had mild COVID-19 (a few samples of this study predate the infection). Cell type and time point are not known. CDR3 residues: CASSLEPAGWTGELFF. Written as DNA, the CDR3 is TGTGCCAGCAGCTTGGAGCCAGCGGGGTGGACCGGGGAGCTGTTTTTT.